This TCR beta chain originates from a study of T cell clonotyping in hematopoietic cell transplantation. Study-wide results and limits: Few recipient clonotypes overlapped donors; over 97% were de novo at given depth. Pathologically expanded recipient clonotypes increased progressively from day 30 to day 180 as diversity fell. Higher Inverse Simpson Index values in graft donor and pretransplant recipient predicted broader posttransplant TCR diversity. Without cell sorting, CD4 versus CD8 contributions remain unresolved.

Assay used: immunoSEQ multiplex PCR; TCRdb lists only in-frame clones, some missing. This sample yields 65,000 to 75,000 clones, of which roughly 93% are seen a single time; 1.6% belongs to the top ten. A word on this clone: Antigen specificity is unknown.

Sequenced material: peripheral blood mononuclear cells. The sequence was collected from a man over 45 in good health. Some clones in this sample may be carry-over from other donors' samples.

As DNA, the CDR3 is TGCGCCAGCAGCTTGACTAGCGGGGGGGCTCGTGAGCAGTTCTTC. This encodes CASSLTSGGAREQFF. The rearrangement uses TRBV5-1 and TRBJ2-1; 13 bases are shared with TRBD2. CDR3 length equals 15 residues. Losses at the gene ends were 1 base for V and 9 bases for J; bases not matched to a gene: 4. The germline V gene encodes CDR1 SGHRS and CDR2 YFSETQ.